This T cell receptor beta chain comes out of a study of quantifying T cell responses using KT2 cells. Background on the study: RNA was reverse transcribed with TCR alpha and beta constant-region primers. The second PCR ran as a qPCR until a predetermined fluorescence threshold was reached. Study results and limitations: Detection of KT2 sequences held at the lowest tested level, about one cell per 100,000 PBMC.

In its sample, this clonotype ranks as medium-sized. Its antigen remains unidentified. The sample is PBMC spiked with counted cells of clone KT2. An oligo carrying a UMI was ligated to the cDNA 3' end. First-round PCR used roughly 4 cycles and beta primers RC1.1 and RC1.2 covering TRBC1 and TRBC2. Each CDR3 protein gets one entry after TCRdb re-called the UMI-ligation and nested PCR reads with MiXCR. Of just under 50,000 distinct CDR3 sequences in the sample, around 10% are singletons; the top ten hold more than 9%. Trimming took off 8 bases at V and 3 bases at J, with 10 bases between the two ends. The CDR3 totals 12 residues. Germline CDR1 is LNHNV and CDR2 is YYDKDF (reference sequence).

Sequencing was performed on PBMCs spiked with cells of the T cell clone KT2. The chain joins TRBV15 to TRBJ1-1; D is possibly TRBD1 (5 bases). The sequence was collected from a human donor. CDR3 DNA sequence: TGTGCCACCTCTCGGGGGTACACTGAAGCTTTCTTT. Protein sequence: CATSRGYTEAFF.